The rows below give T cell receptor beta chains drawn from one sample of a study of Ad26.COV2.S vaccination and SARS-CoV-2 variants. TCRdb's copy holds only in-frame clones and misses some; the assay was immunoSEQ multiplex PCR. Of hundreds of thousands of clones listed, 89% are singletons. The sample here was peripheral blood, taken in a trial of Ad26.COV2.S vaccine versus placebo. Receptors originate from a person aged 18 to 59 who received the Ad26.COV2.S COVID-19 vaccine or a placebo. CDR3s include the opening cysteine and the closing phenylalanine or tryptophan. A D gene is named only where the DNA matches it firmly. The size of a clone is reported for some rows only, either as once, few or many, or as a class for expanded clones.

v_call	j_call	clone_size	d_call	cdr3_aa	cdr3_nt
TRBV12-3/TRBV12-4	TRBJ1-3	few	NA	CASSSGNTIYF	TGTGCCAGCAGTTCTGGAAACACCATATATTTT
TRBV7-9	TRBJ1-1	NA	TRBD1	CASSLVGTEAEAFF	TGTGCCAGCAGCTTAGTAGGGACAGAGGCTGAAGCTTTCTTT
TRBV5-4	TRBJ2-3	NA	NA	CASSPGSGTNAAQYF	TGTGCCAGCAGCCCGGGAAGCGGGACAAACGCTGCGCAGTATTTT
TRBV25-1	TRBJ2-3	NA	NA	CASSGLGGSTDTQYF	TGTGCCAGCAGTGGTTTAGGGGGTTCCACAGATACGCAGTATTTT
TRBV5-1	TRBJ2-3	NA	TRBD1	CASKTGETDTQYF	TGCGCCAGCAAGACAGGGGAGACAGATACGCAGTATTTT
TRBV18	TRBJ2-2	NA	NA	CASSPGNTGELFF	TGTGCCAGCTCCCCGGGGAACACCGGGGAGCTGTTTTTT
TRBV28	TRBJ2-1	NA	TRBD2	CASSWPGLGNEQFF	TGTGCCAGCAGTTGGCCGGGACTAGGCAATGAGCAGTTCTTC
TRBV9	TRBJ2-3	NA	TRBD2	CASNPSGATDTQYF	TGTGCCAGCAATCCTAGCGGGGCCACAGATACGCAGTATTTT
TRBV5-4	TRBJ2-5	NA	NA	CASSTDRTLWTQYF	TGTGCCAGCAGCACTGACAGGACCTTGTGGACCCAGTACTTC
TRBV7-8	TRBJ2-3	NA	NA	CASTWASTDTQYF	TGTGCCAGTACTTGGGCTAGCACAGATACGCAGTATTTT
TRBV30	TRBJ2-1	once	NA	CAWSVPLSSYNEQFF	TGTGCCTGGAGTGTACCTCTGAGCTCCTACAATGAGCAGTTCTTC
TRBV25-1	TRBJ1-6	NA	NA	CASSEHTNSPLHF	TGTGCCAGCAGTGAACACACAAATTCACCCCTCCACTTT
TRBV4-2	TRBJ2-2	NA	NA	CASSHVRETNTGELFF	TGTGCCAGCAGCCACGTCCGGGAAACAAACACCGGGGAGCTGTTTTTT
TRBV12-3/TRBV12-4	TRBJ2-7	NA	NA	CASSFHTGEQYF	TGTGCCAGCAGTTTCCACACGGGGGAGCAGTACTTC
TRBV5-4	TRBJ2-2	few	TRBD1	CASNHIQGANTGELFF	TGTGCCAGCAACCATATCCAGGGGGCGAACACCGGGGAGCTGTTTTTT
TRBV4-2	TRBJ1-4	once	NA	CASSQRATNEKLFF	TGTGCCAGCAGCCAACGGGCAACTAATGAAAAACTGTTTTTT
TRBV3-1/TRBV3-2	TRBJ1-3	NA	NA	CASSRAPIVSGNTIYF	TGTGCCAGCAGCCGGGCACCAATCGTCTCTGGAAACACCATATATTTT
TRBV7-9	TRBJ1-3	NA	NA	CASSLSGGSGNTIYF	TGTGCCAGCAGCTTATCGGGGGGATCTGGAAACACCATATATTTT
TRBV5-1	TRBJ2-7	NA	NA	CASSEAPPPYEQYF	TGCGCCAGCAGTGAGGCTCCCCCTCCCTACGAGCAGTACTTC
TRBV19	TRBJ1-3	NA	TRBD1	CASTVDRGGNTIYF	TGTGCCAGTACCGTGGACAGGGGTGGAAACACCATATATTTT
TRBV14	TRBJ2-5	NA	NA	CASSLGETQYF	TGTGCCAGCAGCCTGGGAGAGACCCAGTACTTC
TRBV11-2	TRBJ2-7	NA	TRBD2	CASSLGAGLYEQYF	TGTGCCAGCAGCTTAGGAGCGGGACTTTACGAGCAGTACTTC
TRBV19	TRBJ1-5	NA	NA	CASSIDRGNQPQHF	TGTGCCAGTAGTATAGATAGGGGCAATCAGCCCCAGCATTTT
TRBV6-5	TRBJ2-5	NA	TRBD2	CASSYSGTSVTQYF	TGTGCCAGCAGTTACTCGGGGACTAGCGTGACCCAGTACTTC
TRBV29-1	TRBJ1-2	NA	NA	CSVGDRGYTF	TGCAGCGTTGGTGACAGGGGCTACACCTTC
TRBV18	TRBJ2-3	NA	NA	CASSPPAPSTDTQYF	TGTGCCAGCTCACCACCGGCGCCTAGCACAGATACGCAGTATTTT
TRBV6-5	TRBJ1-2	few	NA	CASKAGLDYGYTF	TGTGCCAGCAAGGCAGGGTTGGACTATGGCTACACCTTC